Each of the 27 T cell receptor beta chains below was sequenced from the same sample in a study of cytomegalovirus exposure and HLA in healthy donors. The PCR ran on 60 Vbeta and 13 Jbeta primers. Here immunoSEQ multiplex PCR was the method, and the copy in TCRdb shows in-frame clones only, minus some. In all, the sample yields about 110,000 clones. Sequencing used PBMCs. Receptors originate from a man aged 50-59 years in good health and CMV-seronegative.

The chain is built from TRBV27 and TRBJ1-5; tentative D call: TRBD1 (5 bases). Germline values: CDR1 MNHEY, CDR2 SMNVEV (reference sequence). CDR3 length: 14 amino acids. V shed 6 bases and J shed 7 bases, with 16 bases lying between them. CDR3 coding DNA: TGTGCCAGCAGGCTGTCATTCGGGGGGCAGCCCCAGCATTTT. Protein product: CASRLSFGGQPQHF.

The J gene is TRBJ2-6, the V gene TRBV4-3; unclear D gene. V lost 0 bases and J 0 bases, leaving 9 bases between the germline ends. Germline CDR1 LGHNA, CDR2 YSLEER. The CDR3 contains 17 residues. The CDR3 DNA follows: TGCGCCAGCAGCCAAGATGTCACATACTCTGGGGCCAACGTCCTGACTTTC. Its translation is CASSQDVTYSGANVLTF.

CDR3 DNA: TGTGCCAGCAGCCGGACTAGCGGGAGAGGGGAGACCCAGTACTTC. Protein: CASSRTSGRGETQYF. The chain carries TRBV11-2 and TRBJ2-5; 13 nucleotides match TRBD2. The CDR3 is 15 residues long. Germline V CDR1 and CDR2: SGHAT, FQNNGV. The trim removed 5 bases at V and 5 bases at J, leaving 5 bases unmatched.

The rearrangement uses TRBV11-3 and TRBJ2-1, with 9 positions matching TRBD1. CDR3 size: 15 residues. Per the germline V gene, CDR1 is SGHNT and CDR2 is YENEEA. The trim removed 5 bases at V and 6 bases at J, leaving 8 bases unmatched. CDR3 sequence reads: CASSKDGTGRNEQFF. CDR3 bases: TGTGCCAGCAGCAAAGACGGGACAGGGCGCAATGAGCAGTTCTTC. Together with reference TRBV11-3 and TRBJ2-1, the CDR3 gives the full variable domain: EAGVVQSPRYKIIEKKQPVAFWCNPISGHNTLYWYLQNLGQGPELLIRYENEEAVDDSQLPKDRFSAERLKGVDSTLKIQPAELGDSAVYLCASSKDGTGRNEQFFGPGTRLTVL.

This chain connects TRBV4-1 to TRBJ2-2; D perhaps matches TRBD1 (6 bases). V was pared by 4 bases and J by 1 base, with 7 bases between. Germline CDR1 is MGHRA and CDR2 is YSYEKL. The CDR3 sequence is 14 residues long. CDR3 sequence reads: CASSPGQNTGELFF. The DNA of the CDR3 is TGCGCCAGCAGCCCGGGACAGAACACCGGGGAGCTGTTTTTT.

For this clone: One end of the junction varies from germline; a read error may be responsible. CDR3: CASSAGLAGAQGTQYF. Here the CDR3 DNA reads TGTGCCAGCAGTGCAGGACTAGCGGGGGCTCAAGGGACCCAGTACTTC. The chain joins TRBV6-1 to TRBJ2-5; 13 nucleotides line up with TRBD2. Germline V gene lookup returns CDR1 MNHNS and CDR2 SASEGT. This CDR3 contains 16 residues.

The rearrangement uses TRBV5-4 and TRBJ1-2; TRBD1 matches at 9 bases. The germline V gene encodes CDR1 SGHNT and CDR2 YYREEE (reference sequence). Trimming cost V 6 bases and J 5 bases; bases outside gene matches: 5. This CDR3 spans 13 amino acids. CDR3 nucleotide sequence: TGTGCCAGCACCCTGACAGGGGGTTATGGCTACACCTTC. Its protein is CASTLTGGYGYTF.

V usage is TRBV6-1 and J usage is TRBJ1-2; D may be TRBD1 (6 bases). CDR1 MNHNS and CDR2 SASEGT come from the germline V gene. Trimming shortened V by 5 bases and J by 4 bases, and 17 bases separated the two germline ends. This CDR3 has 15 amino acids. In nucleotides, the CDR3 is TGTGCCAGCAGTATACATCCGGGACAAGGCTATGGCTACACCTTC. This codes for CASSIHPGQGYGYTF.

This chain connects TRBV5-1 to TRBJ2-5; TRBD2 matches 12 bases. The ends lost 5 bases at V and 5 bases at J; junction bases unmatched: 13. The CDR3 has 17 amino acids. Germline-derived CDR1 and CDR2 are SGHRS and YFSETQ. The CDR3 nucleotides are TGCGCCAGCAGTCCGACGGCTAGCGGGGGGGCCGGGGAGACCCAGTACTTC. This codes for CASSPTASGGAGETQYF.

The chain recombines TRBV7-9 with TRBJ2-3; TRBD2 agrees at 8 bases. Germline assignment: CDR1 SEHNR and CDR2 FQNEAQ (reference sequence). This CDR3 region has 15 residues. The J segment lost 2 bases and the V segment lost 3 bases, leaving 4 bases of the junction unmatched. The CDR3 loop reads CASSFLRGDTDTQYF. CDR3 coding DNA: TGTGCCAGCAGCTTCCTGCGGGGGGACACAGATACGCAGTATTTT.

The V gene is TRBV2, the J gene TRBJ1-5; D is unresolved. The V gene lost 6 bases and the J gene lost 9 bases, with 12 bases spanning the gap. The CDR3 spans 12 residues. CDR1 is SNHLY and CDR2 is FYNNEI in the germline V gene. CDR3 amino acids: CASRDRGPPQHF. CDR3 nucleotides: TGTGCCAGCAGGGACCGGGGTCCGCCCCAGCATTTT.

V is TRBV7-2 and J is TRBJ1-2, with TRBD1 as a possible D gene (6 bases). The germline V and J ends were trimmed by 5 bases and 4 bases, with 14 bases remaining between them. The CDR3 runs 14 residues. Germline assignment: CDR1 SGHTA and CDR2 FQGNSA. CDR3 residues: CASSTIQGPYGYTF. CDR3 coding DNA: TGTGCCAGCAGCACGATACAGGGCCCCTATGGCTACACCTTC.

The chain uses TRBV10-3 and TRBJ1-2, with TRBD1 identical over 10 bases. The ends lost 8 bases at V and 4 bases at J; junction bases unmatched: 4. The CDR3 has 13 residues. Germline assignment: CDR1 ENHRY and CDR2 SYGVKD. This chain's CDR3 is CAIRGTGAYGYTF. Here the CDR3 DNA reads TGTGCCATCCGCGGGACAGGGGCCTATGGCTACACCTTC.

The chain combines TRBV9 with TRBJ2-7; 7 positions match TRBD1. V lost 3 bases, J lost 6 bases, and 12 bases stayed unmatched. Germline V lookup: CDR1 SGDLS, CDR2 YYNGEE. The CDR3 sequence is 15 residues long. The CDR3 nucleotides read TGTGCCAGCAGCGCCACAGGGGAACTGGGTGGCGAGCAGTACTTC. This encodes CASSATGELGGEQYF. Using reference TRBV9 and TRBJ2-7 for the parts outside the CDR3, the full variable domain is DSGVTQTPKHLITATGQRVTLRCSPRSGDLSVYWYQQSLDQGLQFLIQYYNGEERAKGNILERFSAQQFPDLHSELNLSSLELGDSALYFCASSATGELGGEQYFGPGTRLTVT.

This chain links TRBV9 with TRBJ2-2, with TRBD2 matching 12 bases. CDR1 is SGDLS, CDR2 YYNGEE, per germline. Unmatched junction bases numbered 17, after V lost 4 bases and J lost 7 bases. The CDR3 covers 19 residues. This CDR3 is CASSPILAGGLTVIGELFF. The CDR3 nucleotides are TGTGCCAGCAGCCCAATACTAGCGGGGGGATTAACCGTAATCGGGGAGCTGTTTTTT.

The V gene is TRBV28, the J gene TRBJ1-2; D call uncertain. The V end was cut by 6 bases, the J end by 3 bases, with 14 bases between. CDR1 is MDHEN, CDR2 SYDVKM, per germline. The length of the CDR3 is 14 residues. The DNA of the CDR3 is TGTGCCAGCAGAGAAATAGGAGTCCACTATGGCTACACCTTC. This translates into CASREIGVHYGYTF.

The chain combines TRBV7-9 with TRBJ2-1; 7 positions match TRBD2. CDR1 is SEHNR, CDR2 FQNEAQ, per germline (reference sequence). CDR3 length equals 11 residues. The junction had 1 base not matched to a gene; V was cut back by 1 base and J by 13 bases. DNA of the CDR3: TGTGCCAGCAGCTTAGAGGGACTACAGTTCTTC. Translated: CASSLEGLQFF.

This chain joins TRBV5-1 and TRBJ2-2; the D is unclear. The CDR3 runs 14 residues. The germline V and J ends were trimmed by 4 bases and 1 base, with 8 bases remaining between them. CDR1 SGHRS and CDR2 YFSETQ come from the germline V gene. CDR3 loop: CASSPSLNTGELFF. For the CDR3, the DNA is TGCGCCAGCAGCCCGTCTTTGAACACCGGGGAGCTGTTTTTT.

The CDR3 DNA sequence: TGTGCCAGCAGCTTTTTACCGGGACTAGCGGGGGGACGAGAGCAGTTCTTC. Translated: CASSFLPGLAGGREQFF. The chain joins TRBV7-9 to TRBJ2-1; TRBD2 aligns across 15 bases. This CDR3 is 17 amino acids long. V was pared by 3 bases and J by 10 bases, with 10 bases of the junction left unmatched. CDR1 and CDR2 from the germline V gene are SEHNR and FQNEAQ (reference sequence).

This chain links TRBV18 with TRBJ1-1; maybe TRBD1 (5 bases). With 6 bases removed from V and 8 bases from J, the gap between germline ends came to 13 bases. Germline V gene data show CDR1 as KGHSH and CDR2 as LQKENI. The CDR3 sequence is 12 residues long. The CDR3 nucleotides read TGTGCCAGCTCGCCATCTAGGGGCGAAGCTTTCTTT. It yields the protein CASSPSRGEAFF.

The chain couples TRBV30 to TRBJ2-1; the match to TRBD2 covers 9 bases. CDR1 and CDR2 (germline): GTSNPN, SVGIG (reference sequence). Losses at the gene ends were 3 bases for V and 8 bases for J; bases not matched to a gene: 5. The length of the CDR3 is 13 residues. CDR3 sequence (DNA): TGTGCCTGGAGGCGGGAGGGGGGCTATGAGCAGTTCTTC. Protein product: CAWRREGGYEQFF.

The CDR3 nucleotides are TGTGCCTGGAGTGTCATAGCTGCATCCGACAATGAGCAGTTCTTC. This codes for CAWSVIAASDNEQFF. The chain has TRBV30 and TRBJ2-1; no reliable D call. The CDR3 is made up of 15 amino acids. Germline V gives CDR1 GTSNPN, CDR2 SVGIG (reference sequence). V lost 0 bases and J lost 5, with 14 bases in between.

This chain connects TRBV5-6 to TRBJ1-4; 7 bases are shared with TRBD1. The germline CDR1 and CDR2 sequences are SGHDT and YYEEEE. V shed 3 bases and J 7 bases; nucleotides not matched to a gene: 6. This CDR3 is 14 amino acids long. The CDR3 region has the DNA TGTGCCAGCAGCTCGGGACAGATTATTGAAAAACTGTTTTTT. As protein: CASSSGQIIEKLFF. The variable domain in full, with the rest retrieved from reference TRBV5-6 and TRBJ1-4, is DAGVTQSPTHLIKTRGQQVTLRCSPKSGHDTVSWYQQALGQGPQFIFQYYEEEERQRGNFPDRFSGHQFPNYSSELNVNALLLGDSALYLCASSSGQIIEKLFFGSGTQLSVL.

The gene calls are TRBV30 and TRBJ2-7, with 7 bases identical to TRBD2. J was trimmed by 5 bases and V by 5 bases; bases with no gene match: 3. This CDR3 is built from 11 residues. Germline V gives CDR1 GTSNPN, CDR2 SVGIG (reference sequence). The DNA of the CDR3 is TGTGCCTGGGGAAGCGGGAACGAGCAGTACTTC. Translating it yields CAWGSGNEQYF.

Here the CDR3 reads CASCQGPQATEAFF. In nucleotides, the CDR3 is TGTGCCAGCTGCCAAGGTCCCCAGGCCACTGAAGCTTTCTTT. The chain employs TRBV7-2 and TRBJ1-1; D unresolved. Germline CDR1 is SGHTA and CDR2 is FQGNSA. V shed 8 bases and J shed 4 bases, with 17 bases lying between them. The CDR3 runs to 14 residues.

This chain joins TRBV5-4 and TRBJ2-3; 7 nucleotides agree with TRBD2. CDR1 is SGHNT and CDR2 is YYREEE in the germline V gene (reference sequence). This CDR3 contains 16 residues. The V segment lost 4 bases and the J segment 1 base; nucleotides outside the gene matches: 9. The CDR3 region is CASSPEGGGGTDTQYF. In DNA, the CDR3 is TGTGCCAGCAGCCCGGAAGGCGGGGGTGGCACAGATACGCAGTATTTT.

The chain combines TRBV5-1 with TRBJ2-7, with 8 bases fitting TRBD2. The CDR3 consists of 19 residues. V was pared by 2 bases and J by 1 base, with 17 bases of the junction left unmatched. Germline-derived CDR1 and CDR2 are SGHRS and YFSETQ. The CDR3 loop reads CASSLTGYLGGEGSYEQYF. The CDR3 DNA follows: TGCGCCAGCAGCTTAACGGGTTACCTCGGGGGGGAAGGATCCTACGAGCAGTACTTC.